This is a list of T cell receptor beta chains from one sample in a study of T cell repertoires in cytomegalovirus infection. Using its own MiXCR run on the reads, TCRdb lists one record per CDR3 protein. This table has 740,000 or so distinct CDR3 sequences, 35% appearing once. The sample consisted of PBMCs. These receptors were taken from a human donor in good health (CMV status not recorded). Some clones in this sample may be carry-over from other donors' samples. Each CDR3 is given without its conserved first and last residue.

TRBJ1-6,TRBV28,ASSGGAGDNSPLH
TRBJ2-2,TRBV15,ATSRGEGGTGELF
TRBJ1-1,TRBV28,ASSPGQDRGFENTEAF
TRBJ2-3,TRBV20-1,SARRDLRDTDTQY
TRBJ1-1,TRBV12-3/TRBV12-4,ASSFLIGGTEAF
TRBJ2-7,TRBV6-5,ASSYSHGPYEQY
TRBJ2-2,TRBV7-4,ASSLTLTGGNTGELF
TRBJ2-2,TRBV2,ASSPPGQGRAGELF
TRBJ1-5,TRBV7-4,ASSQDGYNQPQH
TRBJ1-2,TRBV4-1,ASSQDPGYGYT
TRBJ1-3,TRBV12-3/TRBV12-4,ASRRAGSRMGGNTIY
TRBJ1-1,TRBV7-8,ASSLAGQGWTAEAF
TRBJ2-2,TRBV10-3,AISDPAGTSANTGELF
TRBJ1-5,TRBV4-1,ASSQVDRGFNQPQH
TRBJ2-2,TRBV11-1,ASSLGQTTGELF
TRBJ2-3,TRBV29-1,SVIRDSTDTQY
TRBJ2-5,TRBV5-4,ASSKARTQETQY
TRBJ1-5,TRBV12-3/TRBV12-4,ASRGEGAYQPQH
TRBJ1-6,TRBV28,ASSLVGTGGPPANSPLH
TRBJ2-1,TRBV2,ASSVDSSQYNEQF
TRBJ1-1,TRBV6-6,ATTGGARNTEAC
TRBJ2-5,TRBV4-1,ASSQGRRGAQETQY
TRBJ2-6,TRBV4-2,ASSIPGGGGAAGANVLT
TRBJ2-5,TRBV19,ASSLYGTKKGETQY
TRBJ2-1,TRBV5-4,ASSLGPTDEQF
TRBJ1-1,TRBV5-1,ASSFRDRGTEAF